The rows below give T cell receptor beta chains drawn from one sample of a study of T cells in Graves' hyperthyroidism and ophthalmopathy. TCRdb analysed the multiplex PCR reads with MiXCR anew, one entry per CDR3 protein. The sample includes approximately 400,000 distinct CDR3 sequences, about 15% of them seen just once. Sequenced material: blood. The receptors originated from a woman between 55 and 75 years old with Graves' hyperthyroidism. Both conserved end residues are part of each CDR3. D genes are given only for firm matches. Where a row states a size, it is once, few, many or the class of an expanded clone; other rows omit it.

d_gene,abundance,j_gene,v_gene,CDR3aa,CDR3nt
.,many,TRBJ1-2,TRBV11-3,CASSLSGDGYTF,TGTGCCAGCAGCTTAAGTGGGGATGGCTACACCTTC
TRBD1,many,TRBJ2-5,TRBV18,CASSPETGRIETQYF,TGTGCCAGCTCACCAGAGACAGGGCGAATCGAGACCCAGTACTTC
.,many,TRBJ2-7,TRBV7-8,CASSLGLREQYF,TGTGCCAGCAGCTTAGGACTTCGGGAGCAGTACTTC
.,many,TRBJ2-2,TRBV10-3,CAIGSEDTGELFF,TGTGCCATCGGATCGGAGGACACCGGGGAGCTGTTTTTT
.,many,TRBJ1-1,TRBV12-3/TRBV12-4,CASSFGQGLAEAFF,TGTGCCAGCAGTTTCGGCCAGGGTCTCGCTGAAGCTTTCTTT
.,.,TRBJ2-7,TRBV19,CASSIRGTYEQYF,TGTGCCAGTAGTATAAGAGGGACGTACGAGCAGTACTTC
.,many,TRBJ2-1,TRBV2,CASSRSRGPTYNEQFF,TGTGCCAGCAGCAGATCACGGGGACCGACCTACAATGAGCAGTTCTTC
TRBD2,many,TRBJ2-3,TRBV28,CASSLGGSGRYYTDTQYF,TGTGCCAGCAGTTTAGGGGGTAGCGGGAGATATTACACAGATACGCAGTATTTT
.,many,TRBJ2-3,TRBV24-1,CATSDPPGPLGDTQYF,TGTGCCACCAGTGATCCCCCGGGGCCCCTTGGAGATACGCAGTATTTT
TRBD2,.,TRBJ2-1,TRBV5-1,CASSWRSGTSGTNEQFF,TGCGCCAGCAGCTGGCGGTCCGGGACTAGCGGAACAAATGAGCAGTTCTTC
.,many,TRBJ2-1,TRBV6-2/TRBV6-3,CASTSTSNEQFF,TGTGCCAGCACTTCGACTAGCAATGAGCAGTTCTTC
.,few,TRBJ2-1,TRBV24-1,CATSSASGGGNEQFF,TGTGCCACCAGTTCCGCTAGCGGAGGGGGCAATGAGCAGTTCTTC
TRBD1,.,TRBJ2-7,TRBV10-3,CAIRAPSGQGTNEQYF,TGTGCCATCAGGGCCCCCTCGGGACAGGGGACGAACGAGCAGTACTTC
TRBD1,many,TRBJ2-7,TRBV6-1,CASSYRGQGSYEQYF,TGTGCCAGCAGTTACAGGGGACAGGGCTCCTACGAGCAGTACTTC
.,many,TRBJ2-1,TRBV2,CASSEPNNEQFF,TGTGCCAGCAGTGAACCTAACAATGAGCAGTTCTTC
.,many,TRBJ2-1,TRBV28,CASSPSRGSSVYNEQFF,TGTGCCAGCAGCCCTAGCCGGGGGTCATCCGTATACAATGAGCAGTTCTTC
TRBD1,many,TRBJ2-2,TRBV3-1,CASSPRDRGRGGELFF,TGTGCCAGCAGCCCCCGGGACAGGGGGCGAGGCGGGGAGCTGTTTTTT
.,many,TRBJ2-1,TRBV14,CASSLAASNEQFF,TGTGCCAGCAGCCTAGCGGCCTCCAATGAGCAGTTCTTC
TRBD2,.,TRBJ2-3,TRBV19,CASSPRTSGIGDTQYF,TGTGCCAGTAGCCCCAGGACTAGCGGGATCGGAGATACGCAGTATTTT
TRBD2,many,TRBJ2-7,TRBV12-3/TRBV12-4,CASKTGTSGYEQYF,TGTGCCAGCAAGACCGGGACTAGCGGCTACGAGCAGTACTTC
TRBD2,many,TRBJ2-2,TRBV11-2,CASSPLGLANGELFF,TGTGCCAGCAGCCCATTAGGACTAGCGAACGGGGAGCTGTTTTTT
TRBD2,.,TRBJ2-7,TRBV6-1,CASSRVAGGAGEQYF,TGTGCCAGCAGTCGCGTAGCGGGAGGGGCGGGCGAGCAGTACTTC
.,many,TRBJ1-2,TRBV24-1,CATSDPVGLGYTF,TGTGCCACCAGTGACCCGGTGGGCTTGGGCTACACCTTC
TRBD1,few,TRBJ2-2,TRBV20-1,CSAPEDRSNTGELFF,TGCAGTGCTCCTGAGGACAGGTCGAACACCGGGGAGCTGTTTTTT
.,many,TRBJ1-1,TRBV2,CASRYRSLLMNTEAFF,TGTGCCAGCCGCTACAGGTCCCTGCTCATGAACACTGAAGCTTTCTTT
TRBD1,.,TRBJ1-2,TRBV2,CADRGSDGYTF,TGTGCTGACAGGGGATCGGATGGCTACACCTTC
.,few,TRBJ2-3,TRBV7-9,CASSLTLARGGDTQYF,TGTGCCAGCAGCTTAACCCTAGCCAGGGGGGGAGATACGCAGTATTTT
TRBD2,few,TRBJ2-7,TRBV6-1,CASRGGTGSEQYF,TGTGCCAGCCGGGGGGGCACAGGGTCCGAGCAGTACTTC
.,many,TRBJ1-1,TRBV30,CAWSGGDTSVTEAFF,TGTGCCTGGAGTGGGGGCGACACATCCGTCACTGAAGCTTTCTTT
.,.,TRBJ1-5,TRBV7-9,CASSLGERQPQHF,TGTGCCAGCAGCTTAGGGGAGCGTCAGCCCCAGCATTTT
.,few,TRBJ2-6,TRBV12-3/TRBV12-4,CASSLLMSGANVLTF,TGTGCCAGCAGTTTATTAATGTCTGGGGCCAACGTCCTGACTTTC
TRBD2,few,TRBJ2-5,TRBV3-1,CASRTTKILGLAAMETQYF,TGTGCCAGCAGAACCACGAAAATCCTAGGACTAGCGGCCATGGAGACCCAGTACTTC
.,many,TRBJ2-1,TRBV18,CASSPRSQLEGSYNEQFF,TGTGCCAGCTCACCACGGTCCCAACTTGAGGGGTCCTACAATGAGCAGTTCTTC
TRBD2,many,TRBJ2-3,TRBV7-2,CASKPGLSTDTQYF,TGTGCCAGCAAACCGGGACTAAGCACAGATACGCAGTATTTT
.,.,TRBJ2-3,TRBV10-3,CAIKAQSTDTQYF,TGTGCCATCAAGGCCCAAAGCACAGATACGCAGTATTTT
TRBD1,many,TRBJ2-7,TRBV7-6,CASSFRQGTVDEQYF,TGTGCCAGCAGCTTCCGACAGGGAACTGTCGACGAGCAGTACTTC
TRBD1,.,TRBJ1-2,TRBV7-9,CASSPRDRAYGYTF,TGTGCCAGCAGCCCCCGGGACAGGGCCTATGGCTACACCTTC
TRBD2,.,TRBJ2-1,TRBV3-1,CASSQDGTSASNEQFF,TGTGCCAGCAGCCAAGACGGGACTAGCGCCTCTAATGAGCAGTTCTTC
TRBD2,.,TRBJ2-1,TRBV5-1,CASTLAGGGVNEQFF,TGCGCCAGCACCTTAGCGGGAGGGGGTGTGAATGAGCAGTTCTTC
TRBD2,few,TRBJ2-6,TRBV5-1,CASSLLSGVSGANVLTF,TGCGCCAGCAGCTTGCTCAGCGGGGTCTCTGGGGCCAACGTCCTGACTTTC
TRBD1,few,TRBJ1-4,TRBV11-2,CASSFHTGGGNEKLFF,TGTGCCAGCAGCTTTCACACAGGGGGCGGGAATGAAAAACTGTTTTTT
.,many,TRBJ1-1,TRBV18,CASSPQTGRNTEAFF,TGTGCCAGCTCACCACAAACAGGGAGGAACACTGAAGCTTTCTTT